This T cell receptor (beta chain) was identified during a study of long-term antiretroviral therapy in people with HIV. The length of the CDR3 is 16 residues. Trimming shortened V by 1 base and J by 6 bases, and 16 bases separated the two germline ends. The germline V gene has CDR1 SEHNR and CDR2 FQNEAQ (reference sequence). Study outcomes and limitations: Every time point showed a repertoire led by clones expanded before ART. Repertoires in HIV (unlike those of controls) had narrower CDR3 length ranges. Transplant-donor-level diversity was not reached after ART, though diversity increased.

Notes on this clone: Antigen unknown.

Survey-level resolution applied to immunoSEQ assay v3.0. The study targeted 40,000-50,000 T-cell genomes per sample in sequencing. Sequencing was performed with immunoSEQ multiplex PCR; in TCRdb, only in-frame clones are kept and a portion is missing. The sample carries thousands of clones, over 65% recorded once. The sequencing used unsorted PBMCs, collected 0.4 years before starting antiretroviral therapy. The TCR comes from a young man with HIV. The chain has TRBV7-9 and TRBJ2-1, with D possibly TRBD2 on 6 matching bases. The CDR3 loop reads CASSLGGTPTSNEQFF. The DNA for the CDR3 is TGTGCCAGCAGCTTAGGTGGGACTCCCACAAGCAATGAGCAGTTCTTC.